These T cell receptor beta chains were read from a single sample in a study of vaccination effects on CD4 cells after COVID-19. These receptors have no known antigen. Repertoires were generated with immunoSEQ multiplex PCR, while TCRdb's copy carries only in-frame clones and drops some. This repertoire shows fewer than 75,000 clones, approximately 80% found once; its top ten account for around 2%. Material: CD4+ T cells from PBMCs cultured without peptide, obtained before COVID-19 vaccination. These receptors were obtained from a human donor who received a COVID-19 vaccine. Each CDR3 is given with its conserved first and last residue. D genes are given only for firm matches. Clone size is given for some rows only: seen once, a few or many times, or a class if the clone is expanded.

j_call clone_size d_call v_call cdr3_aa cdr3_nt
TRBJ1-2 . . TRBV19 CASSPGRVNYGYTF TGTGCCAGTAGCCCGGGGAGGGTAAACTATGGCTACACCTTC
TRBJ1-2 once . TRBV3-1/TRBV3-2 CASSQVGIGYTF TGTGCCAGCAGCCAAGTGGGGATCGGCTACACCTTC
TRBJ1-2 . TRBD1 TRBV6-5 CASSSKTTGTGVDTF TGTGCCAGCAGTTCTAAAACCACCGGGACAGGGGTTGACACCTTC
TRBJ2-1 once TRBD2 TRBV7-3 CASSLLGGGADEQFF TGTGCCAGCAGCTTACTGGGCGGGGGGGCCGATGAGCAGTTCTTC
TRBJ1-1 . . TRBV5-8 CASPEEGKDMNTEAFF TGTGCCAGCCCGGAGGAGGGTAAGGACATGAACACTGAAGCTTTCTTT
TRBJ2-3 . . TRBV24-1 CATSDLGGAAYTQYF TGTGCCACCAGTGATTTGGGCGGCGCAGCTTATACGCAGTATTTT
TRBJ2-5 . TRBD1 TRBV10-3 CAISETGEETQYF TGTGCCATCAGTGAAACAGGGGAAGAGACCCAGTACTTC
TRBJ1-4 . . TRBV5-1 CASSLTSATNEKLFF TGCGCCAGCAGCTTAACGAGTGCAACTAATGAAAAACTGTTTTTT
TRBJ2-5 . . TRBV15 CATSRDRETQYF TGTGCCACCAGCAGAGATCGGGAGACCCAGTACTTC
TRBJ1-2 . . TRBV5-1 CASSLGNGLYLSGYTF TGCGCCAGCAGCCTGGGGAACGGGCTTTACCTCTCCGGCTACACCTTC
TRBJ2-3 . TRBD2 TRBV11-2 CATSGGRTDTQYF TGTGCCACTAGCGGGGGACGCACAGATACGCAGTATTTT
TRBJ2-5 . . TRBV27 CASRQYGGGHQETQYF TGTGCCAGCAGACAATACGGCGGGGGCCACCAAGAGACCCAGTACTTC
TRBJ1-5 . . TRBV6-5 CASSATVPNQPQHF TGTGCCAGCAGCGCAACGGTACCCAATCAGCCCCAGCATTTT
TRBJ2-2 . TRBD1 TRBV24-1 CATSDPGQGTGELFF TGTGCCACCAGTGATCCGGGACAGGGGACCGGGGAGCTGTTTTTT
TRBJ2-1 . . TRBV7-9 CASSLTFDRSSYNEQFF TGTGCCAGCAGCTTAACATTCGACAGGAGCTCCTACAATGAGCAGTTCTTC
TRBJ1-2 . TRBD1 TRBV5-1 CASSLVSGQGNGYTF TGCGCCAGCAGCTTAGTATCGGGACAGGGAAATGGCTACACCTTC
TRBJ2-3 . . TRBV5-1 CASSLADSLDTQYF TGCGCCAGCAGCTTAGCAGACTCCCTCGATACGCAGTATTTT
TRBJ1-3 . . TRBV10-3 CAISEVGDTIYF TGTGCCATCAGTGAAGTGGGGGACACCATATATTTT
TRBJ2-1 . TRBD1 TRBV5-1 CASSFKTGTASYNEQFF TGCGCCAGCAGCTTTAAAACCGGGACAGCCTCCTACAATGAGCAGTTCTTC
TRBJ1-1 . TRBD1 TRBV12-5 CATQLGGSPEAFF TGTGCTACCCAACTAGGGGGCTCCCCTGAAGCTTTCTTT
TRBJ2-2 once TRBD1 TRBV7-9 CASSLGGTGNTGELFF TGTGCCAGCAGCTTAGGCGGGACAGGGAACACCGGGGAGCTGTTTTTT
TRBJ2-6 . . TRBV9 CASSVGPGYLAGANVLTF TGTGCCAGCAGCGTAGGTCCGGGGTATCTTGCTGGGGCCAACGTCCTGACTTTC
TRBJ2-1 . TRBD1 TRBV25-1 CASSAPGGPYNEQFF TGTGCCAGCAGTGCACCAGGGGGCCCCTACAATGAGCAGTTCTTC
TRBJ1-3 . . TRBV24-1 CATSDNRDGSGNTIYF TGTGCCACCAGTGACAACCGGGACGGCTCTGGAAACACCATATATTTT
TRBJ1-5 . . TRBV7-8 CASSNGIHNQPQHF TGTGCCAGCAGCAACGGGATTCACAATCAGCCCCAGCATTTT
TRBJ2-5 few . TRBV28 CASSPSWGRETQYF TGTGCCAGCAGTCCGTCTTGGGGCCGGGAGACCCAGTACTTC
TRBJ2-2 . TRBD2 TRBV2 CASSPLAGGNTGELFF TGTGCCAGCAGTCCGTTAGCGGGGGGGAACACCGGGGAGCTGTTTTTT
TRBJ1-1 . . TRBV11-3 CASSSGIPGTPTFF TGTGCCAGCAGCTCCGGAATCCCCGGGACCCCGACTTTCTTT
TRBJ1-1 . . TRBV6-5 CASNRPETANTEAFF TGTGCCAGCAATCGTCCGGAAACAGCCAACACTGAAGCTTTCTTT
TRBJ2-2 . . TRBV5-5 CASSLIYLATTGELFF TGTGCCAGCAGCTTGATTTACTTAGCTACCACCGGGGAGCTGTTTTTT
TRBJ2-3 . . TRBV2 CATEPGRARDTQYF TGTGCCACGGAACCGGGACGGGCGAGGGATACGCAGTATTTT
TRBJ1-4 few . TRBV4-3 CASSQSRQAANEKLFF TGCGCCAGCAGCCAAAGTAGACAGGCTGCGAATGAAAAACTGTTTTTT
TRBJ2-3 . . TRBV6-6 CASSYGGGVHTDTQYF TGTGCCAGCAGTTACGGCGGGGGCGTCCACACAGATACGCAGTATTTT
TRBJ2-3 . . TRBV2 CASRRTETDTQYF TGTGCCAGCAGAAGGACAGAGACAGATACGCAGTATTTT
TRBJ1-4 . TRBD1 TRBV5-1 CASSLGGTGATNEKLFF TGCGCCAGCAGCTTGGGTGGGACAGGGGCAACTAATGAAAAACTGTTTTTT
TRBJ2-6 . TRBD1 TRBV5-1 CASSEGAGLAQIGANVLTF TGCGCCAGCAGCGAGGGGGCTGGTTTGGCCCAAATAGGGGCCAACGTCCTGACTTTC
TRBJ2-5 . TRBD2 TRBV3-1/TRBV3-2 CASLRDYDAKTQYF TGTGCCAGCCTCCGGGACTACGATGCGAAGACCCAGTACTTC
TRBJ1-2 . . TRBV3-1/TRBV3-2 CASSQEGQAPGYTF TGTGCCAGCAGCCAAGAGGGGCAGGCCCCTGGCTACACCTTC
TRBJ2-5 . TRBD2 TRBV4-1 CASSQEIASGGKGETQYF TGCGCCAGCAGCCAAGAAATCGCTAGCGGGGGGAAGGGAGAGACCCAGTACTTC
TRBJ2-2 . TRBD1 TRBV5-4 CASSLGDRGTGELFF TGTGCCAGCAGCCTGGGGGACAGGGGCACCGGGGAGCTGTTTTTT
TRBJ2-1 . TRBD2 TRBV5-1 CASSPSGVSNEQFF TGCGCCAGCAGCCCTAGCGGGGTTAGCAATGAGCAGTTCTTC
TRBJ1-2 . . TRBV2 CASLPEAGGYTF TGTGCCAGCCTCCCGGAGGCGGGGGGCTACACCTTC
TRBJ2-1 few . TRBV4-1 CASSQVGRRFF TGCGCCAGCAGCCAAGTGGGGCGGCGGTTCTTC
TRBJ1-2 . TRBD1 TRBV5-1 CASSAGGGSGGYTF TGCGCCAGCAGCGCAGGGGGCGGGAGTGGTGGCTACACCTTC
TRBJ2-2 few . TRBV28 CASSFIVRGTGELFF TGTGCCAGCAGTTTCATAGTGCGGGGCACCGGGGAGCTGTTTTTT
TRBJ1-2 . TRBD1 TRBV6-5 CASSNEVTGAGGYTF TGTGCCAGCAGCAATGAAGTCACAGGGGCTGGAGGCTACACCTTC
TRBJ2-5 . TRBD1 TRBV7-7 CASSRDRDETQYF TGTGCCAGCAGCCGGGACAGGGACGAGACCCAGTACTTC
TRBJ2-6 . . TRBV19 CASSARQGLSSGANVLTF TGTGCCAGTAGTGCCCGCCAGGGGCTAAGCTCTGGGGCCAACGTCCTGACTTTC
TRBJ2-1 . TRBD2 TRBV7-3 CASSSPGLAAYNEQFF TGTGCCAGCAGCTCACCGGGACTAGCGGCCTACAATGAGCAGTTCTTC
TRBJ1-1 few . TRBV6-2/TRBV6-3 CASSQVMLTEAFF TGTGCCAGCAGCCAAGTAATGTTGACTGAAGCTTTCTTT
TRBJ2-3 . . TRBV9 CASSVWETSTDTQYF TGTGCCAGCAGCGTGTGGGAGACTAGCACAGATACGCAGTATTTT
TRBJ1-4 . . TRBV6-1 CASSDPKIQGKREKLFF TGTGCCAGCAGTGATCCCAAAATCCAGGGTAAACGGGAAAAACTGTTTTTT
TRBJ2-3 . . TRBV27 CASSLLKGFTDTQYF TGTGCCAGCAGTTTATTAAAGGGGTTTACAGATACGCAGTATTTT
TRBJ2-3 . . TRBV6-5 CASRRPSPSTDTQYF TGTGCCAGCAGGCGGCCCAGCCCTAGCACAGATACGCAGTATTTT
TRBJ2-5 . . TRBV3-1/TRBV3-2 CASSQAETQYF TGTGCCAGCAGCCAAGCAGAGACCCAGTACTTC
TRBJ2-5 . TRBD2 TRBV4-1 CASSQDVLAGGQGVGETQYF TGCGCCAGCAGCCAAGATGTTCTAGCGGGGGGCCAGGGGGTAGGGGAGACCCAGTACTTC
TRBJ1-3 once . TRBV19 CASSSKGSPGNTIYF TGTGCCAGTAGTTCCAAAGGGAGTCCTGGAAACACCATATATTTT